This T cell receptor beta chain was identified in a study of T cell responses to AZD1222 COVID-19 vaccine. Sequenced by immunoSEQ multiplex PCR; TCRdb stores in-frame clones only, minus some. The sample has 110,000 to 150,000 clones, about nine tenths seen once. The trim removed 6 bases at V and 3 bases at J, leaving 4 bases unmatched. The germline V gene encodes CDR1 MNHEY and CDR2 SMNVEV (reference sequence). This CDR3 has 14 amino acids. The sequence was obtained from an adult in good health. The sample here was peripheral blood, taken on day 0 of AZD1222 vaccination. The V gene is TRBV27, the J gene TRBJ1-2; TRBD1 aligns across 10 bases. This CDR3 is CASSRQGADYGYTF. For the CDR3, the DNA is TGTGCCAGCAGCCGACAGGGGGCGGACTATGGCTACACCTTC.